The present TCR beta chain was sequenced within a study of T cell responses to AZD1222 COVID-19 vaccine. Study results and limitations: Among AZD1222 vaccinees, only 5 to 7 were seropositive at baseline.

This clone showed up just once. The target antigen is unknown. Profiled with immunoSEQ multiplex PCR; TCRdb holds only in-frame clones, not every one. The table shows 100,000 to 130,000 clones, with around 84% occurring only once. Per the germline V gene, CDR1 is MNHEY and CDR2 is SMNVEV (reference sequence). V lost 7 bases to trimming and J lost 10 bases; unmatched junction nucleotides: 6. The CDR3 covers 13 residues. This clonotype was sampled from an adult in good health. The chain couples TRBV27 to TRBJ2-1, with 11 bases lining up with TRBD1. The starting material was peripheral blood, obtained on day 0 of AZD1222 vaccination. In nucleotides, the CDR3 is TGTGCCAGCAAGGACAGGGGGCGATTGGAGCAGTTCTTC. This translates into CASKDRGRLEQFF.